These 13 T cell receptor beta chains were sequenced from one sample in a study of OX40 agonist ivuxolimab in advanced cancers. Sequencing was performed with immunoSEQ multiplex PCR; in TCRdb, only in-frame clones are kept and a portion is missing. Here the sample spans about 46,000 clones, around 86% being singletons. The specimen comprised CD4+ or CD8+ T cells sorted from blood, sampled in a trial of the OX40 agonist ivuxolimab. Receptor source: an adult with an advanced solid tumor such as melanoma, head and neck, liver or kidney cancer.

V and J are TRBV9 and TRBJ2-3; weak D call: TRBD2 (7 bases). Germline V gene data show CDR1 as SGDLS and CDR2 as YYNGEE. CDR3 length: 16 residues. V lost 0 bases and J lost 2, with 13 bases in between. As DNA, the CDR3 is TGTGCCAGCAGCGTAGCCGGGGGGCAGCCCACAGATACGCAGTATTTT. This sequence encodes CASSVAGGQPTDTQYF.

CDR3 protein: CASSTDRAGGYTF. DNA for the CDR3: TGTGCCAGCAGCACCGACAGGGCCGGTGGCTACACCTTC. The chain joins TRBV7-3 to TRBJ1-2, with 7 bases identical to TRBD1. The germline V gene has CDR1 SGHTA and CDR2 FQGTGA. After removal of 5 bases from V and 7 bases from J, the junction contained 7 bases not matched to a gene. This CDR3 comprises 13 residues.

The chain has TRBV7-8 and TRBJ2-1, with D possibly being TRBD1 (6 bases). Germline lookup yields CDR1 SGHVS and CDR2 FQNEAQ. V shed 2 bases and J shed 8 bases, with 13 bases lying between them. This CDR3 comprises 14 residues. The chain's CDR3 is CASSLIGGVHEQFF. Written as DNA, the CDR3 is TGTGCCAGCAGCTTAATTGGGGGCGTCCATGAGCAGTTCTTC.

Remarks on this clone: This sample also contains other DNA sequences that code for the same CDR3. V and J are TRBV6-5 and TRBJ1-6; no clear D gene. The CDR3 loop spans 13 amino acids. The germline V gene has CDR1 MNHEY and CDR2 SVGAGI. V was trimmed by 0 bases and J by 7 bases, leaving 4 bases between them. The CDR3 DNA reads TGTGCCAGCAGTTACTCCGGGAATTCACCCCTCCACTTT. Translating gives CASSYSGNSPLHF.

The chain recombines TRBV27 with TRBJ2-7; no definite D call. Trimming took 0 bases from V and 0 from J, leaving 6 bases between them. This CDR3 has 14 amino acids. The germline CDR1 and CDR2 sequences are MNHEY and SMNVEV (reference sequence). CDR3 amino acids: CASSLSGPSYEQYF. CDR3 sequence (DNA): TGTGCCAGCAGTTTATCCGGTCCCTCCTACGAGCAGTACTTC.

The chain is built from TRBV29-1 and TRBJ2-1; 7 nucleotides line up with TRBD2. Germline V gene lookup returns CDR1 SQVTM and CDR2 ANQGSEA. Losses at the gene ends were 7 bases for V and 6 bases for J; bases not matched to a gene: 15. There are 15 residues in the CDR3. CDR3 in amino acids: CSASEGREPANEQFF. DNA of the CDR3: TGCAGCGCCAGTGAGGGGCGGGAGCCGGCCAATGAGCAGTTCTTC.

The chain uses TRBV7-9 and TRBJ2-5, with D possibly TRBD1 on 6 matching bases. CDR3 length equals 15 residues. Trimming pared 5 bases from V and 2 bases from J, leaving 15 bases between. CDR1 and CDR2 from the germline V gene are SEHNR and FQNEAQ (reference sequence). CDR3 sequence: CASSQRQAQQETQYF. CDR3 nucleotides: TGTGCCAGCAGCCAACGACAGGCGCAGCAAGAGACCCAGTACTTC. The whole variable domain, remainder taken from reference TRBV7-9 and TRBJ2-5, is DTGVSQNPRHKITKRGQNVTFRCDPISEHNRLYWYRQTLGQGPEFLTYFQNEAQLEKSRLLSDRFSAERPKGSFSTLEIQRTEQGDSAMYLCASSQRQAQQETQYFGPGTRLLVL.

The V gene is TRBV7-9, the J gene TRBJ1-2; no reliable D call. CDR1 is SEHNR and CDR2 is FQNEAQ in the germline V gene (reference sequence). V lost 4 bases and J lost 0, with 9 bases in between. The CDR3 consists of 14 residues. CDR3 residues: CASSYAEANYGYTF. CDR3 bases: TGTGCCAGCAGCTACGCTGAAGCTAACTATGGCTACACCTTC.

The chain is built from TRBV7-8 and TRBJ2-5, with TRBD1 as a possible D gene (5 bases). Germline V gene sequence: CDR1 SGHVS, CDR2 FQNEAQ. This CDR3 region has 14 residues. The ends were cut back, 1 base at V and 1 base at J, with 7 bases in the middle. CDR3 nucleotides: TGTGCCAGCAGCTTAGTAAGGGGCCAAGAGACCCAGTACTTC. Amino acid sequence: CASSLVRGQETQYF.

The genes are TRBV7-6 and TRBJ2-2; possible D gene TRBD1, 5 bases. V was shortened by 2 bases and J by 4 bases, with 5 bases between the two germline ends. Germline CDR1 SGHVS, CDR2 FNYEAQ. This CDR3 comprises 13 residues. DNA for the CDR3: TGTGCCAGCAGCTTAACAGGCACCGGGGAGCTGTTTTTT. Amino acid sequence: CASSLTGTGELFF.

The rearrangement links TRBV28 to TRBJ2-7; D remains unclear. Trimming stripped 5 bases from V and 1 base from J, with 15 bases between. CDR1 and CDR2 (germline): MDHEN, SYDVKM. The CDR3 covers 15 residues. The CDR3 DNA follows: TGTGCCAGCAGTATAACTGATAAACCTTCCTACGAGCAGTACTTC. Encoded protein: CASSITDKPSYEQYF.

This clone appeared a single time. The chain's CDR3 is CASSSGHEQYF. CDR3 nucleotides: TGTGCCAGCAGTTCAGGTCACGAGCAGTACTTC. The genes are TRBV27 and TRBJ2-7; no clear D gene. The CDR3 totals 11 residues. V lost 4 bases and J 5 bases, leaving 6 bases between the germline ends. Looked up from germline, CDR1 is MNHEY and CDR2 is SMNVEV (reference sequence).

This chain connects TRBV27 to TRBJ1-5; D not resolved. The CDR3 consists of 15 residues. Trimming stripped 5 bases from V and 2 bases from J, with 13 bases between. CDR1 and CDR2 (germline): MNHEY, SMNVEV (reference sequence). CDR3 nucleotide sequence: TGTGCCAGCAGTCCCTCCCTGAGCGGCAATCAGCCCCAGCATTTT. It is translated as CASSPSLSGNQPQHF.